This entry is about one T cell receptor beta chain. Trimming pared 3 bases from V and 5 bases from J, leaving 11 bases between. The CDR3 has 14 residues. CDR1 is SGHNT and CDR2 is YENEEA in the germline V gene. This record comes from a study of blood T cell repertoires in COVID-19. Study as a whole: The origin of the acute and convalescent COVID-19 samples was the United States, Italy and Spain.

Original methodology: Estimation of nucleated cell counts was performed using reference gene primer amplification. Assay: immunoSEQ multiplex PCR; the TCRdb copy retains only in-frame clones and omits some. Clone size and V and J calls were adopted from that table, with D and trimming inferred from the DNA. The profile shows fewer than 90,000 clones, about 86% of them singletons. The TCR was taken from a man in his sixties or seventies with active COVID-19. The specimen sequenced was peripheral blood. The genes are TRBV11-3 and TRBJ2-1; the D gene is possibly TRBD1 (6 bases). The CDR3 region has the DNA TGTGCCAGCAGCTTGGGGGCAGGTAACAATGAGCAGTTCTTC. Translating gives CASSLGAGNNEQFF.